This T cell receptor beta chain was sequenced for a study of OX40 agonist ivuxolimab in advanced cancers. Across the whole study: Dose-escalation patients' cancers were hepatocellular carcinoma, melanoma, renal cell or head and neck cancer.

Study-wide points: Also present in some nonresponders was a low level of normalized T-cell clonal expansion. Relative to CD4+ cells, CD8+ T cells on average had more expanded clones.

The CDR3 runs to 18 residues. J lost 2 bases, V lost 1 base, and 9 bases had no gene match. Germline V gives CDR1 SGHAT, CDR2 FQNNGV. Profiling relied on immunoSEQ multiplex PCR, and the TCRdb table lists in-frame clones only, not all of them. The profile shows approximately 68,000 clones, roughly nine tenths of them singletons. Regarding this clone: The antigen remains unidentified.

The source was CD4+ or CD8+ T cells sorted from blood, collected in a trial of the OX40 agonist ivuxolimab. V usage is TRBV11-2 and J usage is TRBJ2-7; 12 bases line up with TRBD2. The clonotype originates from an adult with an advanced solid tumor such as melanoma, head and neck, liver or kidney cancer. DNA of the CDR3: TGTGCCAGCAGCTTAGGCGCTAGCGGGAGGGCCTTTGCCTACGAGCAGTACTTC. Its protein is CASSLGASGRAFAYEQYF. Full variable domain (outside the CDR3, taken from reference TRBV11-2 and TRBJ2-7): EAGVAQSPRYKIIEKRQSVAFWCNPISGHATLYWYQQILGQGPKLLIQFQNNGVVDDSQLPKDRFSAERLKGVDSTLKIQPAKLEDSAVYLCASSLGASGRAFAYEQYFGPGTRLTVT.